Below are 3 T cell receptor beta chains sequenced from a single sample in a study of neoadjuvant anti-PD-1 for oral cavity cancer. Measured with immunoSEQ multiplex PCR; TCRdb has only the in-frame clones, and not every one. The sample consists of around 16,000 clones, 66% of them appearing once. The sequences come from PBMCs, collected before nivolumab (anti-PD-1) treatment. The source is a person between 35 and 79 years old with oral cavity squamous cell carcinoma.

The chain's CDR3 is CASSVDADSNQPQHF. The CDR3 DNA reads as TGTGCCAGCAGCGTAGACGCGGACAGCAATCAGCCCCAGCATTTT. The rearrangement links TRBV9 to TRBJ1-5; D call uncertain. CDR1 and CDR2 from the germline V gene are SGDLS and YYNGEE. Trimming left V 0 bases short and J 1 base short, with 8 bases between. This CDR3 spans 15 amino acids.

V usage is TRBV5-1 and J usage is TRBJ1-3; unclear D gene. CDR1 and CDR2 from the germline V gene are SGHRS and YFSETQ. The CDR3 runs to 14 residues. The V end was cut by 4 bases, the J end by 2 bases, with 10 bases between. Here the CDR3 reads CASSPGGTGNTIYF. CDR3 DNA: TGCGCCAGCAGCCCGGGAGGGACTGGAAACACCATATATTTT.

The genes are TRBV6-1 and TRBJ2-3; D is uncertain. Germline CDR1 and CDR2: MNHNS and SASEGT. Trimming pared 3 bases from V and 7 bases from J, leaving 8 bases between. The CDR3 is 12 amino acids. The CDR3 DNA reads as TGTGCCAGCAGTGACCGGGTAAATACGCAGTATTTT. Translated: CASSDRVNTQYF.